This entry concerns a single T cell receptor (beta chain). This sample stems from a study of blood T cell repertoires in COVID-19. Across the study: Nucleic acid was either cDNA or gDNA, and it came from T cells, B-cell-depleted T cells, or PBMCs.

The V and J ends lost 2 bases and 4 bases respectively, with 6 bases between them. CDR3 length equals 13 residues. In germline, CDR1 is LNHNV, CDR2 YYDKDF (reference sequence). Original handling: The assay estimated nucleated cells by amplifying reference gene primers. The table came from immunoSEQ multiplex PCR; TCRdb's copy has only in-frame clones and leaves some out. V and J calls and clone size are copied from that table; D and trimming were computed from the DNA. Of about 76,000 clones in the sample, around nine tenths were seen once. The clonotype was recovered from a human donor in a cohort sampled during active COVID-19. What was sequenced was peripheral blood. The chain uses TRBV15 and TRBJ1-5; D call uncertain. The CDR3 reads CATSRIGNQPQHF. The CDR3 nucleotides are TGTGCCACCAGCAGAATCGGTAATCAGCCCCAGCATTTT.